The T cell receptor beta chain under discussion was sequenced for a study of CD8+CD57+ T cells in acquired aplastic anemia. The overall study: Recorded DNA amounts for sorted CD4+ and CD8+ cells had an average of approximately 3.2 ug.

Genomic DNA was employed as the template in profiling TCR beta VDJ and CDR3. TCRdb recomputed calls from the reads with MiXCR, one row per CDR3 protein. The repertoire has around 160,000 distinct CDR3 sequences, 40% to 50% of them found once; the top ten carry 2.5% to 3.5%. The CDR3 loop spans 12 amino acids. The V end was cut by 2 bases, the J end by 5 bases, with 6 bases between. CDR1 is MNHNS and CDR2 is SASEGT in the germline V gene. Patients picked for sequencing had shown CD8+CD57+ cell expansion detected by flow cytometry. The chain has TRBV6-1 and TRBJ1-2; D unresolved. The sequence came from a human donor with aplastic anemia. Sequenced: sorted CD4+, CD8+, or CD8+CD57+ T cells (not recorded which) from PBMCs. The CDR3 DNA follows: TGTGCCAGCAGTGAAATCCCATATGGCTACACCTTC. Residues: CASSEIPYGYTF.